Below are 14 T cell receptor beta chains sequenced from a single sample in a study of blood T cell repertoires in COVID-19. Produced via immunoSEQ multiplex PCR; TCRdb's table is partial and in-frame only. The profile shows over 110,000 clones, roughly 88% of them singletons. Sequencing used peripheral blood. These receptors all stem from a human donor in a cohort sampled during active COVID-19.

The chain recombines TRBV18 with TRBJ1-6; a weak D match, TRBD1 (6 bases). The CDR3 is made up of 12 amino acids. The germline V and J ends were trimmed by 8 bases and 7 bases, with 9 bases remaining between them. Germline V lookup: CDR1 KGHSH, CDR2 LQKENI. DNA for the CDR3: TGTGCCAGCACAGGGAGAAATTCACCCCTCCACTTT. The encoded protein is CASTGRNSPLHF.

The V call is TRBV5-1, the J call TRBJ2-2, with D possibly being TRBD2 (5 bases). This CDR3 spans 14 amino acids. Looked up from germline, CDR1 is SGHRS and CDR2 is YFSETQ. Trimming took off 4 bases at V and 6 bases at J, with 13 bases between the two ends. The CDR3 DNA sequence: TGCGCCAGCAGCCCATCCACTAGGGCCGGGGAGCTGTTTTTT. Protein: CASSPSTRAGELFF.

The V gene is TRBV18, the J gene TRBJ1-1, with D tentatively TRBD1 (6 bases). Trimming took off 6 bases at V and 0 bases at J, with 17 bases between the two ends. The germline gives CDR1 KGHSH, CDR2 LQKENI. There are 16 residues in the CDR3. The chain's CDR3 is CASSLQQGPMNTEAFF. The CDR3 bases are TGTGCCAGCTCGCTCCAACAGGGTCCCATGAACACTGAAGCTTTCTTT. The full variable domain, with the rest looked up from reference TRBV18 and TRBJ1-1, is NAGVMQNPRHLVRRRGQEARLRCSPMKGHSHVYWYRQLPEEGLKFMVYLQKENIIDESGMPKERFSAEFPKEGPSILRIQQVVRGDSAAYFCASSLQQGPMNTEAFFGQGTRLTVV.

The chain uses TRBV7-3 and TRBJ2-7, with 7 bases fitting TRBD1. This CDR3 is built from 13 residues. J was trimmed by 4 bases and V by 6 bases; bases with no gene match: 6. Germline loops: CDR1 SGHTA, CDR2 FQGTGA. The CDR3 nucleotides read TGTGCCAGCAGTTCAAACAGGGGATACGAGCAGTACTTC. It specifies CASSSNRGYEQYF.

The genes are TRBV11-1 and TRBJ2-1, with 8 bases matching TRBD1. V lost 4 bases and J lost 4; bases outside the gene matches: 0. Germline lookup yields CDR1 SGHAT and CDR2 FQDESV (reference sequence). The CDR3 is 13 residues long. In nucleotides, the CDR3 is TGTGCCAGCAGCTGGGACAGGTACAATGAGCAGTTCTTC. Protein: CASSWDRYNEQFF.

This clone showed up just once. The chain has TRBV2 and TRBJ1-2, with 7 bases aligning to TRBD1. CDR1 is SNHLY, CDR2 FYNNEI, per germline. The trim removed 6 bases at V and 4 bases at J, leaving 11 bases unmatched. The length of the CDR3 is 15 residues. In DNA form, the CDR3 reads TGTGCCAGCAGAGGGGTGTTACAGGGGATCTATGGCTACACCTTC. Protein: CASRGVLQGIYGYTF.

The chain uses TRBV5-4 and TRBJ1-3, with D perhaps matching TRBD1 (5 bases). V was trimmed by 1 base and J by 0 bases, leaving 8 bases between them. Germline CDR1 and CDR2: SGHNT and YYREEE (reference sequence). This CDR3 region has 15 residues. Here the CDR3 DNA reads TGTGCCAGCAGCTTGCCGGGGGGCTCTGGAAACACCATATATTTT. Its protein is CASSLPGGSGNTIYF.

This chain uses TRBV28 with TRBJ1-2; no firm D call. Trimming took off 2 bases at V and 2 bases at J, with 12 bases between the two ends. Germline loops: CDR1 MDHEN, CDR2 SYDVKM. This CDR3 is 15 amino acids long. CDR3 sequence (DNA): TGTGCCAGCAGTTTAGGGTCCGCAGCGAACTATGGCTACACCTTC. It is translated as CASSLGSAANYGYTF.

This clone came up a few times. The chain couples TRBV23-1 to TRBJ1-5; TRBD1 matches 8 bases. TRBV23-1 is an ORF, with its function uncertain. The CDR3 extends over 17 amino acids. Trimming at V came to 4 bases and at J to 0 bases, leaving 8 bases not matched to a gene. CDR3 sequence (DNA): TGCGCCAGCAGTCCGGACAGGGCGAGGTATAGCAATCAGCCCCAGCATTTT. As protein: CASSPDRARYSNQPQHF.

The chain links TRBV2 to TRBJ2-7; TRBD1 is a possible D gene (6 bases). From germline, CDR1 is SNHLY and CDR2 FYNNEI. The CDR3 contains 13 residues. The V end was cut by 8 bases, the J end by 6 bases, with 17 bases between. CDR3 coding DNA: TGTGCCAGCCGACCCCTAGGGGGTTCCGAGCAGTACTTC. Protein: CASRPLGGSEQYF.

V and J are TRBV6-6 and TRBJ1-4; tentatively, D is TRBD1 (5 bases). The CDR3 extends over 14 amino acids. CDR1 and CDR2 (germline): MNHNY, SVGAGI (reference sequence). With 4 bases removed from V and 3 bases from J, the gap between germline ends came to 9 bases. CDR3 nucleotides: TGTGCCAGCAGTTCGACAGTTCCTAATGAAAAACTGTTTTTT. Protein: CASSSTVPNEKLFF.

This chain uses TRBV27 with TRBJ2-2, with 7 bases that match TRBD1. The length of the CDR3 is 13 residues. Trimming removed 4 bases from V and 14 bases from J; junction bases left unmatched: 10. Germline V lookup: CDR1 MNHEY, CDR2 SMNVEV (reference sequence). CDR3 in amino acids: CASSWRGGTDLFF. CDR3 coding DNA: TGTGCCAGCAGTTGGCGAGGGGGCACGGACCTGTTTTTT.

This clone was counted only a few times. This chain links TRBV10-1 with TRBJ1-1; 7 bases align to TRBD1. Germline trimming cut 2 bases from V and 7 bases from J; bases unmatched to any gene: 4. Germline-derived CDR1 and CDR2 are WNHNN and SYGVQD (reference sequence). CDR3 size: 13 residues. CDR3 bases: TGCGCCAGCAGTGAGAAGGGGGCGAATGAAGCTTTCTTT. Protein product: CASSEKGANEAFF.

This clone was counted a few times. The chain combines TRBV7-3 with TRBJ1-6; possible D gene TRBD1, 6 bases. The ends were cut back, 3 bases at V and 10 bases at J, with 10 bases in the middle. This CDR3 comprises 13 residues. The V gene's germline CDR1 is SGHTA and CDR2 FQGTGA. CDR3 in DNA: TGTGCCAGCAGCTTCCACAGGGAGTCACCCCTCCACTTT. Amino acid sequence: CASSFHRESPLHF.